This T cell receptor (beta chain) is from a study of regulatory T cells in long-lasting Graves disease. This sample's time point: persistent/refractory GD, antithyroid drugs over 5 years with positive TRAb. Researchers made the TCR library from RNA that was extracted from PBMCs. This clonotype has only a few counts. Its cognate antigen is unknown. Arm-PCR of CDR3 regions and iRepertoire HTBI primers were used to build TCR beta libraries. TCRdb passed the multiplex PCR reads through MiXCR, listing each CDR3 protein once. Of hundreds of thousands of distinct CDR3 sequences detected, around 21% appear once; the ten largest clones hold roughly 8%. V lost 1 base to trimming and J lost 8 bases, with 8 bases between them. Germline assignment: CDR1 LGHNA and CDR2 YNFKEQ. The CDR3 has 13 residues. Study results and limitations: With 2,500 to 3,000 shared public clonotypes, persistent patients exceeded new patients, who shared approximately 880.

The V gene is TRBV4-2, the J gene TRBJ2-2; unclear D gene. This clonotype originated in a female donor with Graves disease. The sequences come from peripheral blood mononuclear cells (PBMCs), collected when the disease was refractory, from a patient treated with antithyroid drugs. CDR3 nucleotide sequence: TGTGCCAGCAGCCAAGGGTCGGCGGGGGAGCTGTTTTTT. This sequence encodes CASSQGSAGELFF.